The 17 T cell receptor beta chains presented below share a single source sample, sequenced in a study of beta chain features in type 1 diabetes. Study-level points and caveats: When Type 1 diabetes patients were examined, their TCRB CDR3s proved moderately but significantly shorter in all four CD4+ subsets.

Their specific antigens are unknown. All of the isolated RNA was reverse transcribed, so expressed TCRB transcripts were sequenced. Libraries were prepared by immunoSEQ multiplex PCR; TCRdb keeps only in-frame clonotypes and omits some of them. The sample has more than 20,000 clones; 49% are singletons. Sequenced sample: stem cell memory CD4+ T cells from blood. These receptor sequences come from a man between 25 and 39 years old with type 1 diabetes.

This chain links TRBV6-6 with TRBJ2-5; 14 positions match TRBD2. CDR3 length equals 16 residues. After removal of 6 bases from V and 4 bases from J, the junction contained 7 bases not matched to a gene. In germline, CDR1 is MNHNY, CDR2 SVGAGI (reference sequence). CDR3 nucleotides: TGTGCCAGCAGCCTCGGGACTAGCGGGAGCGGAGAGACCCAGTACTTC. This gives the protein CASSLGTSGSGETQYF.

V is TRBV5-6 and J is TRBJ1-1; 8 positions agree with TRBD1. CDR1 and CDR2 (germline): SGHDT, YYEEEE. The CDR3 has 16 amino acids. The junction had 8 bases not matched to a gene; V was cut back by 2 bases and J by 2 bases. This CDR3 is CASSFGPGGPNTEAFF. In nucleotides, the CDR3 is TGTGCCAGCAGCTTCGGTCCAGGGGGCCCTAACACTGAAGCTTTCTTT.

This clone was seen only a few times. The chain uses TRBV29-1 and TRBJ2-3; 7 nucleotides align to TRBD2. This CDR3 has 14 amino acids. Germline V lookup: CDR1 SQVTM, CDR2 ANQGSEA. V shed 6 bases, J shed 1 base, and the junction held 7 bases outside the gene matches. The CDR3: CSVSTSLRTDTQYF. CDR3 DNA: TGCAGCGTATCGACTAGCCTACGCACAGATACGCAGTATTTT.

The table lists this clone with a count of one. The J gene is TRBJ1-1, the V gene TRBV2; TRBD1 matches at 7 bases. Germline V gene sequence: CDR1 SNHLY, CDR2 FYNNEI. The CDR3 has 14 residues. Germline trimming cut 8 bases from V and 4 bases from J; bases unmatched to any gene: 10. CDR3 sequence: CASQNDREATEAFF. CDR3 DNA: TGTGCCAGCCAGAATGACAGGGAGGCCACTGAAGCTTTCTTT.

The V call is TRBV15, the J call TRBJ1-2; perhaps TRBD1 as D (6 bases). The germline V and J ends were trimmed by 3 bases and 2 bases, with 10 bases remaining between them. The CDR3 runs 14 residues. Per the germline V gene, CDR1 is LNHNV and CDR2 is YYDKDF (reference sequence). The CDR3 nucleotides are TGTGCCACCAGCAGGGGACAACCGAACTATGGCTACACCTTC. This sequence encodes CATSRGQPNYGYTF.

This clone was counted a few times. V is TRBV6-6 and J is TRBJ1-4; D not certain. The CDR3 runs 13 residues. In germline, CDR1 is MNHNY, CDR2 SVGAGI (reference sequence). The V end lost 1 base, the J end lost 8 bases, and 8 bases lay between the germline ends. The CDR3 region is CASSYWGGEKLFF. Written as DNA, the CDR3 is TGTGCCAGCAGTTACTGGGGAGGGGAAAAACTGTTTTTT.

The chain has TRBV19 and TRBJ1-2, with unresolved D. Germline assignment: CDR1 LNHDA and CDR2 SQIVND (reference sequence). This CDR3 contains 14 residues. V lost 7 bases, J lost 4 bases, and 16 bases lay in between. Here the CDR3 DNA reads TGTGCCAGTACCCCAGGCCGGGGTACCTATGGCTACACCTTC. It encodes CASTPGRGTYGYTF.

The rearrangement links TRBV30 to TRBJ2-7; the D gene is possibly TRBD2 (6 bases). In germline, CDR1 is GTSNPN, CDR2 SVGIG (reference sequence). V lost 0 bases and J 1 base, leaving 10 bases between the germline ends. The CDR3 runs 14 residues. CDR3 residues: CAWSVVSGSYEQYF. The CDR3, as DNA: TGTGCCTGGAGTGTAGTTAGCGGTTCCTACGAGCAGTACTTC.

This clone was seen a handful of times. The chain is built from TRBV19 and TRBJ1-4; 9 bases are shared with TRBD1. The V gene end was trimmed by 4 bases and the J gene end by 3 bases; junction bases not matched to a gene: 9. Germline loops: CDR1 LNHDA, CDR2 SQIVND (reference sequence). The CDR3 is 17 residues long. The CDR3 DNA reads as TGTGCCAGTAGTAGGGACGACAGGGGGACAGCTAATGAAAAACTGTTTTTT. Translated: CASSRDDRGTANEKLFF.

The rearrangement joins TRBV7-9 to TRBJ2-7, with TRBD1 matching over 8 bases. Germline V gene lookup returns CDR1 SEHNR and CDR2 FQNEAQ (reference sequence). The CDR3 sequence is 15 residues long. The V gene end was trimmed by 5 bases and the J gene end by 3 bases; junction bases not matched to a gene: 9. Written as DNA, the CDR3 is TGTGCCAGCAGCGGCCGAGACAGGGGACTCTACGAGCAGTACTTC. As protein: CASSGRDRGLYEQYF.

The sample holds a few counts of this clone. The gene calls are TRBV6-1 and TRBJ2-2; D not resolved. CDR1 is MNHNS and CDR2 is SASEGT in the germline V gene. This CDR3 contains 16 residues. V was pared by 0 bases and J by 9 bases, with 17 bases between. The CDR3 sequence: CASSEATGLRSRELFF. DNA for the CDR3: TGTGCCAGCAGTGAAGCGACGGGTCTCCGGAGTCGGGAGCTGTTTTTT.

The genes are TRBV18 and TRBJ2-5; D call uncertain. With 0 bases removed from V and 0 bases from J, the gap between germline ends came to 5 bases. There are 14 residues in the CDR3. Germline CDR1 reads KGHSH; CDR2 reads LQKENI. The CDR3 reads CASSPPTDQETQYF. CDR3 nucleotide sequence: TGTGCCAGCTCACCACCAACGGACCAAGAGACCCAGTACTTC. Full variable domain (missing parts from reference TRBV18 and TRBJ2-5): NAGVMQNPRHLVRRRGQEARLRCSPMKGHSHVYWYRQLPEEGLKFMVYLQKENIIDESGMPKERFSAEFPKEGPSILRIQQVVRGDSAAYFCASSPPTDQETQYFGPGTRLLVL.

The sample holds a few counts of this clone. CDR3: CASSELDRAKGEQYF. The CDR3 nucleotides read TGTGCCAGCAGTGAACTGGACAGGGCTAAGGGCGAGCAGTACTTC. The rearrangement uses TRBV25-1 and TRBJ2-7; 8 nucleotides align to TRBD1. The CDR3 runs 15 residues. Germline values: CDR1 MGHDK, CDR2 SYGVNS. Trimming removed 2 bases from V and 6 bases from J; junction bases left unmatched: 9.

A few counts support this clone. J is TRBJ1-1 and V is TRBV5-6; D ambiguous. There are 15 residues in the CDR3. V was shortened by 2 bases and J by 0 bases, with 11 bases between the two germline ends. CDR1 is SGHDT, CDR2 YYEEEE, per germline. The CDR3 nucleotides read TGTGCCAGCAGCTTAGGAGAGGTACTGAACACTGAAGCTTTCTTT. Its protein is CASSLGEVLNTEAFF. Looking up the rest from reference TRBV5-6 and TRBJ1-1 gives the full variable domain: DAGVTQSPTHLIKTRGQQVTLRCSPKSGHDTVSWYQQALGQGPQFIFQYYEEEERQRGNFPDRFSGHQFPNYSSELNVNALLLGDSALYLCASSLGEVLNTEAFFGQGTRLTVV.

The genes are TRBV7-2 and TRBJ1-2, with 8 nucleotides matching TRBD1. CDR1 is SGHTA, CDR2 FQGNSA, per germline. The length of the CDR3 is 15 residues. After removal of 0 bases from V and 6 bases from J, the junction contained 6 bases not matched to a gene. In nucleotides, the CDR3 is TGTGCCAGCAGCTTAGCCCAGGGGGCAGGGAATGGCTACACCTTC. Translating gives CASSLAQGAGNGYTF.

This chain connects TRBV18 to TRBJ1-5; 9 nucleotides agree with TRBD1. Germline V CDR1 and CDR2: KGHSH, LQKENI. V lost 3 bases, J lost 6 bases, and 6 bases stayed unmatched. This CDR3 contains 15 residues. The CDR3 protein is CASSPGTGLSQPQHF. CDR3 DNA sequence: TGTGCCAGCTCACCCGGGACAGGGCTTAGTCAGCCCCAGCATTTT.

The genes are TRBV5-1 and TRBJ2-7, with 11 bases identical to TRBD2. This CDR3 contains 19 residues. Germline assignment: CDR1 SGHRS and CDR2 YFSETQ. Unmatched junction bases numbered 13, after V lost 0 bases and J lost 2 bases. CDR3 sequence reads: CASSLVALTSGSRAYEQYF. DNA for the CDR3: TGCGCCAGCAGCTTGGTCGCGTTAACTAGCGGGAGTAGGGCCTACGAGCAGTACTTC.